The TCR beta chain under discussion was sequenced for a study of T cells in localized non-small cell lung cancer. Germline V gene lookup returns CDR1 SGHRS and CDR2 YFSETQ. There are 17 residues in the CDR3. V lost 0 bases, J lost 4 bases, and 7 bases stayed unmatched. TCRdb's copy holds only in-frame clones and misses some; the assay was immunoSEQ multiplex PCR. The sample lists around 24,000 clones; about 90% were seen once. In this sample, this clone turned up a few times. The antigen is not known. Study-wide results and limits: Because only a single region of the tumor was sequenced, heterogeneity remains possible.

This chain connects TRBV5-1 to TRBJ1-1, with 12 positions matching TRBD1. Material: peripheral blood, obtained before any cancer treatment. The TCR originated in a male donor at least 60 years old with stage I squamous cell lung carcinoma. In DNA form, the CDR3 reads TGCGCCAGCAGCTTGGGGGGACAGGGGGCAGGGCCCACTGAAGCTTTCTTT. It codes for CASSLGGQGAGPTEAFF.